These T cell receptor beta chains were read from a single sample in a study of shared clonotypes between healthy human individuals. Sequencing used immunoSEQ multiplex PCR; TCRdb keeps in-frame clones, though not all of them. Of about 2.2 million clones listed, roughly 93% were seen once; the top ten hold less than 2%. Sequences were obtained from naive CD8+ T cells from PBMCs. Receptors originate from a man younger than 30 in good health. Some clones in this sample may be carry-over from other donors' samples. The CDR3 runs from the conserved cysteine through the conserved F or W. The order of the fields is J gene, clone size, D gene, V gene, CDR3 DNA, CDR3 protein. The D gene is left open where the match is weak. Size values are once, few and many counts, or a class for expanded clones, and some rows have none.

>TRBJ1-2|-|-|TRBV5-8
TGTGCCAGCAGCCTGTCCATATTCGGCTACACCTTC
CASSLSIFGYTF
>TRBJ2-2|-|-|TRBV7-9
TGTGCCAGCAGCCCGAGTCTGGGGCGCGGCACCGGGGAGCTGTTTTTT
CASSPSLGRGTGELFF
>TRBJ2-7|once|TRBD1|TRBV5-1
TGCGCCAGCAGCGCGGCCAAGGGACAGGGTATTTCTCGCTACGAGCAGTACTTC
CASSAAKGQGISRYEQYF
>TRBJ2-7|-|TRBD2|TRBV15
TGTGCCACCAGCAATCCTAGCGGCTACGAGCAGTACTTC
CATSNPSGYEQYF
>TRBJ1-3|-|-|TRBV11-2
TGTGCCAGCAGCTTAGGACGGATCTCTGGAAACACCATATATTTT
CASSLGRISGNTIYF
>TRBJ1-1|few|-|TRBV30
TGTGCCTCGTTCGACACTGAAGCTTTCTTT
CASFDTEAFF
>TRBJ1-2|few|-|TRBV27
TGTGCCAGCAGTTTTCGAAGTTCCGCTACTGGCTACACCTTC
CASSFRSSATGYTF
>TRBJ2-1|-|TRBD1|TRBV6-7
TGTGCCAGCAGTTCCCGACAGGGGGCTACCTCGTACAATGAGCAGTTCTTC
CASSSRQGATSYNEQFF
>TRBJ1-1|-|-|TRBV7-9
TGTGCCAGCAGCTTGCCCCAGGGCCCGATGAACACTGAAGCTTTCTTT
CASSLPQGPMNTEAFF
>TRBJ2-7|-|-|TRBV5-4
TGTGCCAGCAGTTGGAATCCGGGACCCCTTTTCTACGAGCAGTACTTC
CASSWNPGPLFYEQYF
>TRBJ1-2|-|-|TRBV14
TGTGCCAGCAGCCAACTGTCCGGACCCAACTATGGCTACACCTTC
CASSQLSGPNYGYTF
>TRBJ2-7|-|-|TRBV19
TGTGCCAGTAGTATAGTCCTCCGCCGCGAGCAGTACTTC
CASSIVLRREQYF
>TRBJ2-1|-|-|TRBV4-1
TGCGCCAGCAGCCAAGGGCCGGGCGCTGAGCAGTTCTTC
CASSQGPGAEQFF
>TRBJ1-4|-|-|TRBV7-9
TGTGCCAGCAGCTTAGGAGGGGTTGTGAGTGAAAAACTGTTTTTT
CASSLGGVVSEKLFF
>TRBJ2-7|-|-|TRBV11-1
TGTGCCAGCAGCCCCCTGGGGGACATATCCTACGAGCAGTACTTC
CASSPLGDISYEQYF